This T cell receptor (beta chain) was captured by sequencing in a study of blood T cell repertoires in COVID-19. Clones were sequenced by immunoSEQ multiplex PCR, and TCRdb holds only the in-frame ones, with some missing. This sample has around 200,000 clones, with about 90% found just once. The germline gives CDR1 LNHDA, CDR2 SQIVND (reference sequence). Trimming took 3 bases from V and 0 from J, leaving 11 bases between them. The CDR3 covers 15 residues. About this clone itself: Other DNA variants within this sample encode the same CDR3.

The receptor was isolated from a man aged 40-49 years with active or convalescent COVID-19. The specimen was peripheral blood. The chain links TRBV19 to TRBJ1-1; D is uncertain. CDR3 nucleotides: TGTGCCAGTAGTATCGGCGGGAACATGAACACTGAAGCTTTCTTT. The encoded protein is CASSIGGNMNTEAFF.